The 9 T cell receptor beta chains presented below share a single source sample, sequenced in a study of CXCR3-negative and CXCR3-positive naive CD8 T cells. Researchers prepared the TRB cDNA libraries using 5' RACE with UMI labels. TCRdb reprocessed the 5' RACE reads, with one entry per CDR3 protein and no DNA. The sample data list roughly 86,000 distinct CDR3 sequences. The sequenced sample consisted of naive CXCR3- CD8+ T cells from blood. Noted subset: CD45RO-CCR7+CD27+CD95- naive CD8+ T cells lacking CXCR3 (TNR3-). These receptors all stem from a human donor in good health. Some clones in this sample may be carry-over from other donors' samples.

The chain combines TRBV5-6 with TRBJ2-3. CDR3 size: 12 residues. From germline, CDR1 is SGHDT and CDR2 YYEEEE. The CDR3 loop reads CASSYPTDTQYF.

CDR3 amino acids: CASSSTGTGNTEAFF. The rearrangement uses TRBV13 and TRBJ1-1; TCRdb picks TRBD1, but there is no DNA to check that call. This CDR3 is 15 amino acids long. Germline CDR1 reads PRHDT; CDR2 reads FYEKMQ (reference sequence).

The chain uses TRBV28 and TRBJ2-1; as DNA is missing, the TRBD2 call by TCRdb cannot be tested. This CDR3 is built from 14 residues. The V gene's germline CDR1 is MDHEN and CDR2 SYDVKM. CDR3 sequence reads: CASSTLAIYNEQFF.

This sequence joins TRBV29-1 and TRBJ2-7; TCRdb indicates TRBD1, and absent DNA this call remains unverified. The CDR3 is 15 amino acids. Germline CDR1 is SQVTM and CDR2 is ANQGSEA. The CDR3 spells CSVEYSGPSAYEQYF.

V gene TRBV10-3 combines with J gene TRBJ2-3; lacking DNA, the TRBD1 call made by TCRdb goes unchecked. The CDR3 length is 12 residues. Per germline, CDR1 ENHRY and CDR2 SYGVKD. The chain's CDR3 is CAIRDRDDTQYF.

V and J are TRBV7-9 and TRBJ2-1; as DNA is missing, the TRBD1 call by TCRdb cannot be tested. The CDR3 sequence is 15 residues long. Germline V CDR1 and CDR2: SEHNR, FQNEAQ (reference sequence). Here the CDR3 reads CASSLVLDRGNEQFF.

This CDR3 is CASSLPQGSESYEQYF. V and J are TRBV6-2 or TRBV6-3 and TRBJ2-7. This CDR3 has 16 amino acids. CDR1 is MNHEY, CDR2 SVGEGT, per germline.

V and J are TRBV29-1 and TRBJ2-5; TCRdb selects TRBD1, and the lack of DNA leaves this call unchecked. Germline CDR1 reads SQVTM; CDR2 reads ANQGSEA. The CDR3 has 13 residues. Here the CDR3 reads CSVMDRVQETQYF.

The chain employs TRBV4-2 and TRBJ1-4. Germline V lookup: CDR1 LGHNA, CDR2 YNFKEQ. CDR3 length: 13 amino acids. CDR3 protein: CASSPYLFEKLFF.